This is a list of T cell receptor beta chains from one sample in a study of blood T cells in healthy people across ages. MiXCR, run by TCRdb on the 5' RACE reads, gives a single entry per CDR3 protein. In the table there are roughly 1,800,000 distinct CDR3 sequences, just under 50% of which are singletons. Sequencing was done on a sample of blood. Receptors originate from a woman aged 40 to 50 in good health. CDR3s leave out the opening cysteine and the closing phenylalanine or tryptophan. D genes are given only for firm matches. Size is omitted from some rows. Given values are once, few, many or a class for expanded clones.

V gene: TRBV20-1
D gene: TRBD2
J gene: .
clone size: few
CDR3 protein: SARFLAAFLETQY

V gene: TRBV3-1
D gene: TRBD1
J gene: TRBJ2-7
clone size: few
CDR3 protein: ASSQERGKQGGGYEQY

V gene: TRBV3-1
D gene: .
J gene: TRBJ1-2
clone size: once
CDR3 protein: ASSQDLRNYGYT

V gene: TRBV14
D gene: .
J gene: TRBJ2-1
clone size: .
CDR3 protein: ASSQVPSGEQF

V gene: TRBV5-1
D gene: .
J gene: TRBJ2-7
clone size: .
CDR3 protein: ASSLAAQADEQY

V gene: TRBV12-5
D gene: .
J gene: TRBJ1-1
clone size: .
CDR3 protein: ASGLDIGSPTEAF

V gene: TRBV7-2
D gene: TRBD1
J gene: TRBJ2-7
clone size: .
CDR3 protein: ASSAQGAVYEQY

V gene: TRBV4-1
D gene: .
J gene: TRBJ1-5
clone size: few
CDR3 protein: ASSPSSGVVDQPQH

V gene: TRBV27
D gene: .
J gene: TRBJ2-3
clone size: few
CDR3 protein: ASSQTLGMSPDTQY

V gene: TRBV5-1
D gene: TRBD2
J gene: TRBJ2-3
clone size: .
CDR3 protein: ASSLAGGYKRTDTQY

V gene: TRBV20-1
D gene: .
J gene: TRBJ1-4
clone size: .
CDR3 protein: STTLDRLPNEKLF

V gene: TRBV20-1
D gene: .
J gene: TRBJ2-7
clone size: few
CDR3 protein: SSTGTQEQY

V gene: TRBV7-2
D gene: .
J gene: TRBJ1-2
clone size: .
CDR3 protein: ASSLGWVASANYGYT

V gene: TRBV27
D gene: TRBD2
J gene: TRBJ2-1
clone size: .
CDR3 protein: ASSVREGGEQF

V gene: TRBV2
D gene: TRBD2
J gene: TRBJ2-5
clone size: .
CDR3 protein: ASKGRLAGGLEETQY

V gene: TRBV29-1
D gene: .
J gene: TRBJ2-3
clone size: few
CDR3 protein: SVGAGTADTQY

V gene: TRBV7-6
D gene: .
J gene: TRBJ2-7
clone size: .
CDR3 protein: ADLGRLYLYEQY

V gene: TRBV20-1
D gene: .
J gene: TRBJ1-2
clone size: few
CDR3 protein: SARGPSDTYYGYT

V gene: TRBV25-1
D gene: .
J gene: TRBJ1-1
clone size: .
CDR3 protein: ASSDRAKTNTEAF

V gene: TRBV3-1
D gene: TRBD2
J gene: TRBJ2-5
clone size: .
CDR3 protein: ASSHRGGLETQY

V gene: TRBV12-3/TRBV12-4
D gene: .
J gene: TRBJ2-3
clone size: few
CDR3 protein: ASSFDPESSTDTQY

V gene: TRBV29-1
D gene: .
J gene: TRBJ2-1
clone size: .
CDR3 protein: SVEGLGRGNEQF

V gene: TRBV6-4
D gene: TRBD1
J gene: TRBJ2-5
clone size: few
CDR3 protein: ASHLTGEQTQY

V gene: TRBV20-1
D gene: TRBD2
J gene: TRBJ2-3
clone size: .
CDR3 protein: SRGLAGGPRDTQY

V gene: TRBV24-1
D gene: .
J gene: TRBJ1-5
clone size: .
CDR3 protein: ATSDSQVGNQPQH

V gene: TRBV7-8
D gene: .
J gene: TRBJ1-4
clone size: .
CDR3 protein: ASSPLRTYSKLF

V gene: TRBV6-5
D gene: TRBD2
J gene: TRBJ2-1
clone size: .
CDR3 protein: ASSYSRAGGDEQF

V gene: TRBV28
D gene: .
J gene: TRBJ2-7
clone size: .
CDR3 protein: ASSAQTASYEQY

V gene: TRBV7-2
D gene: TRBD2
J gene: TRBJ2-3
clone size: few
CDR3 protein: ASSIDGGADTQY

V gene: TRBV5-8
D gene: .
J gene: TRBJ2-5
clone size: .
CDR3 protein: ASTWGQETQY

V gene: TRBV6-5
D gene: .
J gene: TRBJ1-6
clone size: .
CDR3 protein: ASSCPVVKSSSYNSPLH

V gene: TRBV2
D gene: .
J gene: TRBJ1-5
clone size: .
CDR3 protein: ASSEGQGSQPQH

V gene: TRBV20-1
D gene: .
J gene: TRBJ2-5
clone size: few
CDR3 protein: SATGTLQETQY

V gene: TRBV7-2
D gene: TRBD2
J gene: .
clone size: few
CDR3 protein: ASSFGLSLAGETQY

V gene: TRBV28
D gene: .
J gene: TRBJ2-1
clone size: .
CDR3 protein: ASSSARETQF

V gene: TRBV15
D gene: TRBD1
J gene: TRBJ1-2
clone size: .
CDR3 protein: ATSRDGTGEPNYGYT

V gene: TRBV5-1
D gene: TRBD1
J gene: TRBJ1-1
clone size: .
CDR3 protein: ASRPIKAGGETEAF

V gene: TRBV7-6
D gene: TRBD2
J gene: TRBJ2-7
clone size: .
CDR3 protein: ASSLFSSGGNEQY

V gene: TRBV6-6
D gene: TRBD2
J gene: TRBJ2-7
clone size: few
CDR3 protein: ASGPPGGSAYEQY

V gene: TRBV7-9
D gene: .
J gene: TRBJ1-1
clone size: few
CDR3 protein: ASSLSLTEAF

V gene: TRBV28
D gene: TRBD1
J gene: TRBJ1-2
clone size: few
CDR3 protein: ASNRQGYNYGYT

V gene: TRBV7-9
D gene: .
J gene: TRBJ2-1
clone size: .
CDR3 protein: ASSFQAGAAYNEQF

V gene: TRBV11-2
D gene: .
J gene: TRBJ2-6
clone size: .
CDR3 protein: ASSLVELDSSSYGANVLT

V gene: TRBV11-2
D gene: .
J gene: TRBJ2-3
clone size: .
CDR3 protein: ASSLILTDTDTQY